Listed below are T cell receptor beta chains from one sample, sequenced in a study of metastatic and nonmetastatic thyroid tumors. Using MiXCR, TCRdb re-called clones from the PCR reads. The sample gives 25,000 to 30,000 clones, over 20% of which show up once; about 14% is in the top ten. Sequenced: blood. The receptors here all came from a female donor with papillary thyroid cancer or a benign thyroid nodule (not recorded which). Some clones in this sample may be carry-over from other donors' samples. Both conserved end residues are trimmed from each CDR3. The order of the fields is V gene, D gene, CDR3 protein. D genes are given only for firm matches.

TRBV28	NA	ASSSGTGSFSGIYEQY
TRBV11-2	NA	ASSLEGPFDSPLH
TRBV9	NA	ASSGADNQPQH
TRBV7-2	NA	ASASGFGTDTQY
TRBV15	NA	ATSIADRSAMPQH
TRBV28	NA	ASSLLQLNTEAF
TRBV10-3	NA	AISGTPYEQY
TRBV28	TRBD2	ASSSGTSGKVDTQY
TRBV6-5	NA	ASSYSTNQPQH
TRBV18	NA	ASSPGEQLYGYT
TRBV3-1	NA	ATFGSGEPHNEQF
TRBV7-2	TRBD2	ASRQRGASSTDTQY
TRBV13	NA	ASSLLGVTQTEAF
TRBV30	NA	AWSVGVGLASPLH
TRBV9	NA	ASSPWTLYNEQF
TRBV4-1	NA	ASSQVGRRKSTDTQY
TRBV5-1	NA	ASSFYANYGYT
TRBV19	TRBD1	VSSINRGNTEAF
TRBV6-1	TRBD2	ASSELAGGPDTQY
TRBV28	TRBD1	ASSRDRASGNTIY
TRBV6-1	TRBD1	ASRGTGEDSPLH
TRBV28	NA	ASSQRKGQINQPQH
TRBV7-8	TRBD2	ASSFGGAMYEQY
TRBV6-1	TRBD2	ASNTSGAASTDTQY
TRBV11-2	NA	ASSLAQGSGYT
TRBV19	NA	ASSLRPVQNTEAF